Listed here are 20 T cell receptor beta chains from one sample, sequenced in a study of metastatic and nonmetastatic thyroid tumors. Patients were all untreated before their thyroid surgery. TCRdb reprocessed the PCR reads using MiXCR. The table includes 35,000 to 40,000 clones, roughly 20% detected once. Sequenced sample: blood. These receptors all stem from a female donor with papillary thyroid cancer or a benign thyroid nodule (not recorded which). Some clones in this sample may be carry-over from other donors' samples.

This clone has a count of ten or more. The genes are TRBV19 and TRBJ1-1; D gene ambiguous. V was clipped by 0 bases and J by 5 bases, with 10 bases between them. Per the germline V gene, CDR1 is LNHDA and CDR2 is SQIVND (reference sequence). The CDR3 covers 14 residues. CDR3 nucleotide sequence: TGTGCCAGTAGTATAGATGGAGGGATAACTGAAGCTTTCTTT. Translated: CASSIDGGITEAFF.

This clone has only a few counts. Germline is not matched at one junction end, which may reflect a read error. The V and J genes are TRBV9 and TRBJ1-1; 9 bases agree with TRBD1. This CDR3 is 15 amino acids long. CDR1 is SGDLS, CDR2 YYNGEE, per germline. In DNA form, the CDR3 reads TGTGCCAGCAGCTATGACAGGGGGTCGAACGCTGAAGCTTTCTTT. Translating gives CASSYDRGSNAEAFF.

As regards this clone: A single base separates this from a much larger clone, so it may be a read error. The V and J genes are TRBV7-7 and TRBJ2-3; 7 nucleotides line up with TRBD1. Germline CDR1 and CDR2: SSHAT and FNYEAQ (reference sequence). The CDR3 sequence is 14 residues long. The CDR3 region has the DNA TGTGCTAGCAGCTTCCAGGGGGTGGCAGATACGCAGTATTTT. Protein product: CASSFQGVADTQYF.

This clone was recorded at least ten times. The genes are TRBV4-1 and TRBJ2-7; D may be TRBD1 (5 bases). The ends were cut back, 0 bases at V and 3 bases at J, with 6 bases in the middle. The germline CDR1 and CDR2 sequences are MGHRA and YSYEKL. The CDR3 contains 13 residues. The CDR3 reads CASSQDRDYEQYF. Here the CDR3 DNA reads TGCGCCAGCAGCCAAGACAGGGACTACGAGCAGTACTTC.

This clone is labeled medium-sized (0.01 to 0.1%). The V and J genes are TRBV12-3 or TRBV12-4 and TRBJ1-6, with 8 bases fitting TRBD1. The CDR3 sequence is 14 residues long. J lost 10 bases, V lost 6 bases, and 8 bases had no gene match. The DNA of the CDR3 is TGTGCCAGCAGCACCGGACAGGGTGGGTCACCCCTCCACTTT. It encodes CASSTGQGGSPLHF.

In this sample, this clone turned up a few times. The chain employs TRBV5-1 and TRBJ1-5; 7 nucleotides agree with TRBD1. With V trimmed by 0 bases and J by 5 bases, 2 bases remained unmatched. Germline values: CDR1 SGHRS, CDR2 YFSETQ. CDR3 length equals 14 residues. CDR3: CASSLGTGYQPQHF. The DNA of the CDR3 is TGCGCCAGCAGCTTGGGGACAGGATATCAGCCCCAGCATTTT. The full variable domain, its missing parts supplied by reference TRBV5-1 and TRBJ1-5, is KAGVTQTPRYLIKTRGQQVTLSCSPISGHRSVSWYQQTPGQGLQFLFEYFSETQRNKGNFPGRFSGRQFSNSRSEMNVSTLELGDSALYLCASSLGTGYQPQHFGDGTRLSIL.

This clone was seen ten or more times. The V call is TRBV9, the J call TRBJ1-3, with a weak D call TRBD1 (5 bases). In germline, CDR1 is SGDLS, CDR2 YYNGEE. V lost 6 bases and J lost 4, with 23 bases in between. The CDR3 sequence is 17 residues long. The DNA of the CDR3 is TGTGCCAGCACCCCTGATCGGGGCCAGGGAAGGGGAAACACCATATATTTT. Encoded protein: CASTPDRGQGRGNTIYF.

The chain is built from TRBV5-8 and TRBJ1-6; D uncertain. Germline-derived CDR1 and CDR2 are SGHTS and YDEGEE. There are 11 residues in the CDR3. Trimming removed 4 bases at V and 19 bases at J, with 15 bases between. CDR3 sequence: CASSRLSHLHF. CDR3 sequence (DNA): TGTGCCAGCAGCCGTCTTTCACACCTACACTTT. Looking up the rest from reference TRBV5-8 and TRBJ1-6 gives the full variable domain: EAGVTQSPTHLIKTRGQQATLRCSPISGHTSVYWYQQALGLGLQFLLWYDEGEERNRGNFPPRFSGRQFPNYSSELNVNALELEDSALYLCASSRLSHLHFGNGTRLTVT.

The gene calls are TRBV6-1 and TRBJ2-7; tentatively, D is TRBD2 (6 bases). The V and J ends lost 5 bases and 3 bases respectively, with 14 bases between them. The CDR3 is 14 residues long. Germline-derived CDR1 and CDR2 are MNHNS and SASEGT. CDR3 sequence reads: CASSPGLLGYEQYF. The CDR3 nucleotides read TGTGCCAGCAGTCCGGGACTCCTAGGCTACGAGCAGTACTTC.

This rearrangement joins TRBV27 to TRBJ2-7, with D unclear. Germline values: CDR1 MNHEY, CDR2 SMNVEV (reference sequence). V shed 6 bases and J shed 3 bases, with 18 bases lying between them. The length of the CDR3 is 15 residues. CDR3 bases: TGTGCCAGCAGCCACACGTCGGCCGGAATCTACGAGCAGTACTTC. Translated: CASSHTSAGIYEQYF.

The V gene is TRBV11-2, the J gene TRBJ1-2; TRBD1 is a possible D gene (5 bases). The CDR3 is 17 amino acids. Germline V gene lookup returns CDR1 SGHAT and CDR2 FQNNGV. The V gene lost 6 bases and the J gene lost 8 bases, with 28 bases spanning the gap. CDR3 amino acids: CASSSGTSIYVMGGYTF. The CDR3 DNA reads as TGTGCCAGCAGTTCCGGGACCTCGATTTACGTAATGGGCGGCTACACCTTC. Full variable domain (outside the CDR3, taken from reference TRBV11-2 and TRBJ1-2): EAGVAQSPRYKIIEKRQSVAFWCNPISGHATLYWYQQILGQGPKLLIQFQNNGVVDDSQLPKDRFSAERLKGVDSTLKIQPAKLEDSAVYLCASSSGTSIYVMGGYTFGSGTRLTVV.

On this clone itself: Germline is not matched at one junction end, which may reflect a read error. The chain couples TRBV7-7 to TRBJ2-3, with 9 bases fitting TRBD2. The CDR3 sequence is 15 residues long. Per the germline V gene, CDR1 is SSHAT and CDR2 is FNYEAQ (reference sequence). The CDR3 loop is CAGSLAGGPTDTKYF. As DNA, the CDR3 is TGTGCTGGCAGCTTGGCGGGAGGGCCAACAGATACGAAGTATTTT. Filled out from reference TRBV7-7 and TRBJ2-3, the complete variable domain reads GAGVSQSPRYKVTKRGQDVTLRCDPISSHATLYWYQQALGQGPEFLTYFNYEAQPDKSGLPSDRFSAERPEGSISTLTIQRTEQRDSAMYRCAGSLAGGPTDTKYFGPGTRLTVL.

This clone was seen repeatedly, ten times or more. This chain connects TRBV2 to TRBJ1-5; D ambiguous. V was cut by 7 bases and J by 4 bases, with 8 bases left in between. Germline loops: CDR1 SNHLY, CDR2 FYNNEI. This CDR3 has 12 residues. CDR3 nucleotide sequence: TGTGCCAGCACGGTCCAAAATCAGCCCCAGCATTTT. This encodes CASTVQNQPQHF.

This clone was found many times. J is TRBJ1-1 and V is TRBV20-1; D is possibly TRBD1 (6 bases). CDR1 and CDR2 (germline): DFQATT, SNEGSKA (reference sequence). Trimming took off 7 bases at V and 2 bases at J, with 17 bases between the two ends. CDR3 size: 14 residues. The CDR3 DNA is TGCAGTGTCCCCCAAAGGACAGTCAACACTGAAGCTTTCTTT. It yields the protein CSVPQRTVNTEAFF.

This clone was counted only a few times. A junction boundary mismatches the germline segment, possibly from a read error. The chain carries TRBV19 and TRBJ1-2; tentatively, D is TRBD1 (6 bases). This CDR3 region has 14 residues. Germline CDR1 LNHDA, CDR2 SQIVND (reference sequence). CDR3 amino acids: CASSMIGQNYGYNF. The CDR3 DNA reads as TGTGCCAGTAGCATGATCGGACAGAACTATGGCTACAACTTC.

The V and J genes are TRBV11-3 and TRBJ1-2; TRBD1 might be the D (5 bases). Trimming took off 0 bases at V and 5 bases at J, with 16 bases between the two ends. The CDR3 is 16 residues long. Germline values: CDR1 SGHNT, CDR2 YENEEA. This chain's CDR3 is CASSLEGRGRSYGYTF. For the CDR3, the DNA is TGTGCCAGCAGCTTAGAAGGAAGGGGTAGGTCTTATGGCTACACCTTC. Drawing the rest from reference TRBV11-3 and TRBJ1-2, the complete variable domain is EAGVVQSPRYKIIEKKQPVAFWCNPISGHNTLYWYLQNLGQGPELLIRYENEEAVDDSQLPKDRFSAERLKGVDSTLKIQPAELGDSAVYLCASSLEGRGRSYGYTFGSGTRLTVV.

The chain employs TRBV15 and TRBJ1-2, with D perhaps matching TRBD1 (5 bases). CDR1 is LNHNV and CDR2 is YYDKDF in the germline V gene (reference sequence). Trimming took 9 bases from V and 3 from J, leaving 14 bases between them. The CDR3 is made up of 13 amino acids. This chain's CDR3 is CATSTTGYYGYTF. CDR3 coding DNA: TGTGCCACTTCTACTACAGGTTACTATGGCTACACCTTC. The full variable domain, its missing parts supplied by reference TRBV15 and TRBJ1-2, is DAMVIQNPRYQVTQFGKPVTLSCSQTLNHNVMYWYQQKSSQAPKLLFHYYDKDFNNEADTPDNFQSRRPNTSFCFLDIRSPGLGDTAMYLCATSTTGYYGYTFGSGTRLTVV.

This clone has just a few counts. The V call is TRBV3-1, the J call TRBJ2-3; D is perhaps TRBD2 (6 bases). Trimming removed 1 base at V and 9 bases at J, with 8 bases between. The CDR3 contains 12 residues. Germline V gives CDR1 LGHDT, CDR2 YNNKEL (reference sequence). CDR3 region: CASSQGGGTQYF. The CDR3 bases are TGTGCCAGCAGCCAAGGTGGGGGGACGCAGTATTTT.

The table lists this clone with a few counts. The rearrangement links TRBV27 to TRBJ1-6; no clear D. Germline CDR1 and CDR2: MNHEY and SMNVEV (reference sequence). V gave up 5 bases and J gave up 10 bases, with 12 bases separating them. The CDR3 consists of 13 residues. The CDR3 reads CASSRYMGSPLHF. DNA of the CDR3: TGTGCCAGCAGTAGGTACATGGGATCACCCCTCCACTTT.

This clone has a handful of counts. It may be a read error: a sequence one base away is much more abundant. V is TRBV6-1 and J is TRBJ1-2; D might be TRBD1 (6 bases). CDR1 MNHNS and CDR2 SASEGT come from the germline V gene. Deletions cut 6 bases from V and 12 bases from J, with 26 bases between. CDR3 length: 15 amino acids. DNA of the CDR3: TGTGCCAGCAGCCGGGACACCTCGTTCAGCTATGTCGACACCTTC. Translating gives CASSRDTSFSYVDTF.